This entry features one TCR beta chain sequence. This table comes from immunoSEQ multiplex PCR, and its TCRdb copy is limited to in-frame clones, with some not included. The table records over 2 million clones, over 85% of them present only once. The naive CD8 population came from CD45RO-negative cells selected for CCR7, without terminally differentiated effector memory CD45RA+ cells. This entry comes from a study of shared clonotypes between healthy human individuals. The CDR3 sequence is 14 residues long. The V and J ends lost 5 bases and 4 bases respectively, with 9 bases between them. Germline V gives CDR1 MDHEN, CDR2 SYDVKM.

The J gene is TRBJ2-6, the V gene TRBV28, with D possibly TRBD1 on 5 matching bases. The sequenced material came from naive CD8+ T cells sorted from blood. This receptor was identified in a man younger than 30 in good health. As DNA, the CDR3 is TGTGCCAGCAGTGCAGGGTACGGGGCCAACGTCCTGACTTTC. Amino acid sequence: CASSAGYGANVLTF.